This entry lists 18 T cell receptor beta chains sequenced from one sample in a study of shared clonotypes between healthy human individuals. Clones were sequenced by immunoSEQ multiplex PCR, and TCRdb holds only the in-frame ones, with some missing. Of about 2.4 million clones in the sample, roughly 92% are singletons; the top ten hold roughly 0.14%. The specimen sequenced was naive CD4+ T cells sorted from blood. The subset here: CD45RA+ positively selected. Receptors were obtained from a man aged 18 to 29 in good health.

This chain joins TRBV6-6 and TRBJ2-3; TRBD1 aligns across 11 bases. J lost 4 bases, V lost 7 bases, and 7 bases had no gene match. Germline CDR1 MNHNY, CDR2 SVGAGI (reference sequence). The CDR3 has 15 amino acids. CDR3 sequence: CASTQGTGGSDTQYF. CDR3 nucleotides: TGTGCCAGCACCCAAGGGACAGGGGGATCAGATACGCAGTATTTT.

This chain links TRBV27 with TRBJ1-5, with 8 nucleotides matching TRBD1. The germline CDR1 and CDR2 sequences are MNHEY and SMNVEV (reference sequence). This CDR3 spans 15 amino acids. V gave up 7 bases and J gave up 2 bases; unmatched junction bases: 7. The CDR3 DNA follows: TGTGCCAGCACCCGGACAGGGTTTGGCAATCAGCCCCAGCATTTT. Its protein is CASTRTGFGNQPQHF.

This sequence joins TRBV27 and TRBJ2-1; 15 positions agree with TRBD2. This CDR3 contains 22 residues. The J segment lost 3 bases and the V segment lost 2 bases, leaving 17 bases of the junction unmatched. Germline CDR1 reads MNHEY; CDR2 reads SMNVEV (reference sequence). The CDR3 nucleotides read TGTGCCAGCAGTTTAGTCTCCCAAGGACTAGCGGGAGGGCCGACACTCTACAATGAGCAGTTCTTC. Amino acid sequence: CASSLVSQGLAGGPTLYNEQFF.

Details on this clone: The identical CDR3 is also encoded by other nucleotide sequences in the sample. This chain uses TRBV5-1 with TRBJ2-5, with 8 bases identical to TRBD2. The V and J ends lost 4 bases and 5 bases, in that order; junction bases with no gene match: 10. The CDR3 runs to 15 residues. Germline loops: CDR1 SGHRS, CDR2 YFSETQ. CDR3 nucleotide sequence: TGCGCCAGCAGCCTAGCCGGGACTAGTAGGGAGACCCAGTACTTC. Encoded protein: CASSLAGTSRETQYF. The full variable domain, its missing parts supplied by reference TRBV5-1 and TRBJ2-5, is KAGVTQTPRYLIKTRGQQVTLSCSPISGHRSVSWYQQTPGQGLQFLFEYFSETQRNKGNFPGRFSGRQFSNSRSEMNVSTLELGDSALYLCASSLAGTSRETQYFGPGTRLLVL.

There are a few counts of this clone. The chain has TRBV30 and TRBJ1-1, with TRBD1 matching 8 bases. There are 16 residues in the CDR3. In germline, CDR1 is GTSNPN, CDR2 SVGIG (reference sequence). V gave up 0 bases and J gave up 8 bases; unmatched junction bases: 14. This CDR3 is CAWSVPLILGQGEAFF. Written as DNA, the CDR3 is TGTGCCTGGAGTGTTCCCCTCATTCTAGGACAGGGAGAAGCTTTCTTT.

This chain uses TRBV11-2 with TRBJ2-7; 8 bases fit TRBD2. Germline V lookup: CDR1 SGHAT, CDR2 FQNNGV. The ends lost 7 bases at V and 5 bases at J; junction bases unmatched: 4. The CDR3 runs to 12 residues. DNA for the CDR3: TGTGCCAGCACGTCGGGAGGGGACGAGCAGTACTTC. Its protein product is CASTSGGDEQYF. The whole variable domain, filled in from reference TRBV11-2 and TRBJ2-7, reads EAGVAQSPRYKIIEKRQSVAFWCNPISGHATLYWYQQILGQGPKLLIQFQNNGVVDDSQLPKDRFSAERLKGVDSTLKIQPAKLEDSAVYLCASTSGGDEQYFGPGTRLTVT.

J is TRBJ2-7 and V is TRBV5-8; TRBD2 matches 8 bases. Per germline, CDR1 SGHTS and CDR2 YDEGEE. Germline trimming cut 9 bases from V and 2 bases from J; bases unmatched to any gene: 13. The CDR3 sequence is 15 residues long. The CDR3 loop reads CATVGSGAPAYEQYF. CDR3 coding DNA: TGTGCCACGGTTGGTAGCGGGGCACCAGCCTACGAGCAGTACTTC. The full variable domain, its missing parts supplied by reference TRBV5-8 and TRBJ2-7, is EAGVTQSPTHLIKTRGQQATLRCSPISGHTSVYWYQQALGLGLQFLLWYDEGEERNRGNFPPRFSGRQFPNYSSELNVNALELEDSALYLCATVGSGAPAYEQYFGPGTRLTVT.

This chain links TRBV9 with TRBJ2-3, with 10 bases fitting TRBD2. CDR3 size: 15 residues. Germline lookup yields CDR1 SGDLS and CDR2 YYNGEE. V trimming: 4 bases; J trimming: 2 bases; junction bases outside the gene matches: 4. For the CDR3, the DNA is TGTGCCAGCAGCCTAGCGGGAGCACTCACAGATACGCAGTATTTT. It specifies CASSLAGALTDTQYF. Looking up the rest from reference TRBV9 and TRBJ2-3 gives the full variable domain: DSGVTQTPKHLITATGQRVTLRCSPRSGDLSVYWYQQSLDQGLQFLIQYYNGEERAKGNILERFSAQQFPDLHSELNLSSLELGDSALYFCASSLAGALTDTQYFGPGTRLTVL.

The rearrangement joins TRBV6-1 to TRBJ1-5; D is perhaps TRBD1 (5 bases). The CDR3 covers 24 residues. Trimming took off 2 bases at V and 4 bases at J, with 39 bases between the two ends. The V gene's germline CDR1 is MNHNS and CDR2 SASEGT. CDR3 sequence (DNA): TGTGCCAGCAGTGAACCCACTAACTTTCCGGGACCCGAATATAGTCGAAGAGGTAATCAGCCCCAGCATTTT. It yields the protein CASSEPTNFPGPEYSRRGNQPQHF.

This chain links TRBV5-1 with TRBJ2-3; TRBD2 matches at 11 bases. This CDR3 has 18 residues. Germline loops: CDR1 SGHRS, CDR2 YFSETQ. Losses at the gene ends were 0 bases for V and 1 base for J; bases not matched to a gene: 7. The CDR3 is CASSLDNSGGAGTDTQYF. CDR3 DNA: TGCGCCAGCAGCTTGGATAATAGCGGGGGGGCCGGCACAGATACGCAGTATTTT. The full variable domain, in which reference TRBV5-1 and TRBJ2-3 provide the parts outside the CDR3, is KAGVTQTPRYLIKTRGQQVTLSCSPISGHRSVSWYQQTPGQGLQFLFEYFSETQRNKGNFPGRFSGRQFSNSRSEMNVSTLELGDSALYLCASSLDNSGGAGTDTQYFGPGTRLTVL.

The chain links TRBV2 to TRBJ2-1; D may be TRBD1 or TRBD2 (6 bases each). This CDR3 has 13 amino acids. Per germline, CDR1 SNHLY and CDR2 FYNNEI. The ends were cut back, 7 bases at V and 4 bases at J, with 11 bases in the middle. The CDR3 DNA reads as TGTGCCAGCAACGGGGGCCGATACAATGAGCAGTTCTTC. Amino acid sequence: CASNGGRYNEQFF.

The chain joins TRBV7-2 to TRBJ2-1; tentatively, D is TRBD1 (5 bases). V shed 5 bases and J shed 2 bases, with 10 bases lying between them. Germline V gene lookup returns CDR1 SGHTA and CDR2 FQGNSA. CDR3 length: 14 amino acids. CDR3 loop: CASSLRQTYNEQFF. The DNA of the CDR3 is TGTGCCAGCAGCCTCAGACAGACCTACAATGAGCAGTTCTTC.

The rearrangement links TRBV18 to TRBJ2-2; TRBD1 matches at 8 bases. The J segment lost 3 bases and the V segment lost 4 bases, leaving 7 bases of the junction unmatched. Germline values: CDR1 KGHSH, CDR2 LQKENI. The length of the CDR3 is 16 residues. CDR3: CASSQRTGIYTGELFF. Written as DNA, the CDR3 is TGTGCCAGCTCACAAAGGACAGGGATCTACACCGGGGAGCTGTTTTTT. The full variable domain, with the rest looked up from reference TRBV18 and TRBJ2-2, is NAGVMQNPRHLVRRRGQEARLRCSPMKGHSHVYWYRQLPEEGLKFMVYLQKENIIDESGMPKERFSAEFPKEGPSILRIQQVVRGDSAAYFCASSQRTGIYTGELFFGEGSRLTVL.

This chain uses TRBV6-1 with TRBJ2-5; D gene ambiguous. V was shortened by 1 base and J by 2 bases, with 8 bases between the two germline ends. The CDR3 contains 14 residues. Per the germline V gene, CDR1 is MNHNS and CDR2 is SASEGT. The CDR3: CASSEVAAQETQYF. The DNA of the CDR3 is TGTGCCAGCAGTGAAGTGGCAGCTCAAGAGACCCAGTACTTC.

The gene calls are TRBV19 and TRBJ1-2, with D possibly matching TRBD1 (6 bases). CDR1 and CDR2 (germline): LNHDA, SQIVND (reference sequence). With 6 bases removed from V and 4 bases from J, the gap between germline ends came to 12 bases. The length of the CDR3 is 13 residues. CDR3 in amino acids: CASRGGTLYGYTF. CDR3 sequence (DNA): TGTGCCAGTAGGGGCGGGACACTCTATGGCTACACCTTC.

This chain joins TRBV7-9 and TRBJ2-5; 10 nucleotides agree with TRBD2. V lost 5 bases, J lost 2 bases, and 17 bases stayed unmatched. This CDR3 region has 19 residues. In germline, CDR1 is SEHNR, CDR2 FQNEAQ (reference sequence). CDR3 region: CASSTPGRGSGRLQETQYF. As DNA, the CDR3 is TGTGCCAGCAGCACACCGGGCCGAGGTAGCGGGAGGCTTCAAGAGACCCAGTACTTC.

This clone was seen a single time. The gene calls are TRBV4-3 and TRBJ2-1; 14 bases match TRBD2. V lost 0 bases and J lost 7; bases outside the gene matches: 5. The CDR3 extends over 17 amino acids. In germline, CDR1 is LGHNA, CDR2 YSLEER. The CDR3 DNA is TGCGCCAGCAGCCAAGAAGGGACTAGCGGGAGTTGGAATGAGCAGTTCTTC. It codes for CASSQEGTSGSWNEQFF.

The chain recombines TRBV6-1 with TRBJ2-1, with TRBD2 matching 7 bases. The germline CDR1 and CDR2 sequences are MNHNS and SASEGT. V gave up 8 bases and J gave up 5 bases; unmatched junction bases: 9. The length of the CDR3 is 14 residues. CDR3 sequence: CASHRTAGDNEQFF. In nucleotides, the CDR3 is TGTGCCAGCCATCGGACGGCGGGGGACAATGAGCAGTTCTTC.